These 26 T cell receptor beta chains were sequenced from one sample in a study of blood T cell repertoires in COVID-19. Some clones are missing from TCRdb's copy, which holds only in-frame ones; the method was immunoSEQ multiplex PCR. Of roughly 60,000 clones in the sample, roughly 80% were seen once. The sample consisted of peripheral blood. The receptors were gathered from a man aged 50 to 60 with COVID-19, enrolled during active disease.

The CDR3 sequence is CASSFRNPGHSGYTF. The CDR3 coding sequence is TGTGCCAGCAGTTTCCGCAATCCGGGACATTCCGGCTACACCTTC. The chain uses TRBV28 and TRBJ1-2; D may be TRBD1 (6 bases). V shed 3 bases and J shed 8 bases, with 19 bases lying between them. CDR3 size: 15 residues. From germline, CDR1 is MDHEN and CDR2 SYDVKM.

V gene TRBV7-6 combines with J gene TRBJ2-7, with a tentative D call TRBD2 (6 bases). Between the trimmed V and J ends, which lost 5 bases and 5 bases, there was a span of 16 bases. CDR1 is SGHVS and CDR2 is FNYEAQ in the germline V gene. The CDR3 covers 14 residues. The CDR3, as DNA: TGTGCCAGCAGCCTACTCCTGGGGGAGGACGAGCAGTACTTC. It specifies CASSLLLGEDEQYF.

On this clone: One end of the junction varies from germline; a read error may be responsible. This chain connects TRBV6-5 to TRBJ2-7; 7 bases align to TRBD1. CDR1 MNHEY and CDR2 SVGAGI come from the germline V gene. This CDR3 has 13 amino acids. CDR3: CASSLDREYGQYF. CDR3 nucleotide sequence: TGTGCCAGCAGTTTAGACAGGGAATACGGGCAGTACTTC.

The chain has TRBV5-1 and TRBJ1-1; 8 bases agree with TRBD1. Germline assignment: CDR1 SGHRS and CDR2 YFSETQ. With 4 bases clipped from V and 5 bases from J, the junction kept 7 bases outside the gene matches. CDR3 size: 14 residues. CDR3 residues: CASSPGGAYTEAFF. In DNA form, the CDR3 reads TGCGCCAGCAGCCCAGGGGGCGCGTATACTGAAGCTTTCTTT.

The chain combines TRBV28 with TRBJ1-5; D might be TRBD1 (5 bases). The length of the CDR3 is 14 residues. The ends were cut back, 7 bases at V and 7 bases at J, with 17 bases in the middle. Germline CDR1 MDHEN, CDR2 SYDVKM. CDR3 bases: TGTGCCAGCACCACGGGGGGTGAGGGACAGCCCCAGCATTTT. Its translation is CASTTGGEGQPQHF. Looking up the rest from reference TRBV28 and TRBJ1-5 gives the full variable domain: DVKVTQSSRYLVKRTGEKVFLECVQDMDHENMFWYRQDPGLGLRLIYFSYDVKMKEKGDIPEGYSVSREKKERFSLILESASTNQTSMYLCASTTGGEGQPQHFGDGTRLSIL.

The chain joins TRBV4-1 to TRBJ2-7; D is undetermined. V was trimmed by 0 bases and J by 2 bases, leaving 20 bases between them. The CDR3 runs 18 residues. Germline CDR1 is MGHRA and CDR2 is YSYEKL. CDR3 nucleotides: TGCGCCAGCAGCCAAGATTCCGCTGCGTTTGGGCCCACCTACGAGCAGTACTTC. Translation gives CASSQDSAAFGPTYEQYF.

The J gene is TRBJ2-3, the V gene TRBV19; tentative D call: TRBD2 (7 bases). The CDR3 has 15 amino acids. V lost 6 bases, J lost 8 bases, and 21 bases lay in between. From germline, CDR1 is LNHDA and CDR2 SQIVND (reference sequence). The CDR3 DNA follows: TGTGCCAGTAGGAGCCCCACTAGCGAGGGGGGTACGCAGTATTTT. Residues: CASRSPTSEGGTQYF.

The chain recombines TRBV24-1 with TRBJ2-7; a possible D gene is TRBD2 (5 bases). Trimming pared 5 bases from V and 6 bases from J, leaving 16 bases between. The CDR3 runs 14 residues. CDR1 and CDR2 (germline): KGHDR, SFDVKD. The CDR3 DNA follows: TGTGCCACCAGTGGGGGAGCCCCCTACTCCGAGCAGTACTTC. As protein: CATSGGAPYSEQYF.

The rearrangement uses TRBV5-6 and TRBJ1-3, with TRBD1 matching over 7 bases. With V trimmed by 2 bases and J by 1 base, 15 bases remained unmatched. The CDR3 is made up of 19 amino acids. CDR1 and CDR2 (germline): SGHDT, YYEEEE. The CDR3 protein is CASSFYRLAGGSSGNTIYF. CDR3 DNA sequence: TGTGCCAGCAGCTTCTACCGGCTGGCAGGGGGTTCTTCTGGAAACACCATATATTTT.

The chain is built from TRBV14 and TRBJ2-1; 9 positions match TRBD1. Germline trimming cut 4 bases from V and 2 bases from J; bases unmatched to any gene: 6. Looked up from germline, CDR1 is SGHDN and CDR2 is FVKESK. There are 16 residues in the CDR3. CDR3 in DNA: TGTGCCAGCAGCCTTGTGACAGGGGGTACCTACAATGAGCAGTTCTTC. Amino acid sequence: CASSLVTGGTYNEQFF.

This chain connects TRBV7-3 to TRBJ2-3; 7 bases align to TRBD1. Germline CDR1 reads SGHTA; CDR2 reads FQGTGA. V was clipped by 0 bases and J by 2 bases; unmatched bases: 2. The CDR3 runs 15 residues. DNA of the CDR3: TGTGCCAGCAGCTTAACGGGACAGTACACAGATACGCAGTATTTT. Translating gives CASSLTGQYTDTQYF.

This clone came up a few times. This chain connects TRBV7-9 to TRBJ1-1, with D unresolved. Trimming removed 6 bases at V and 5 bases at J, with 7 bases between. The CDR3 contains 11 residues. Germline V gives CDR1 SEHNR, CDR2 FQNEAQ (reference sequence). CDR3 amino acids: CASSSGTEAFF. The CDR3 nucleotides read TGTGCCAGCAGTTCGGGGACTGAAGCTTTCTTT.

V and J are TRBV6-4 and TRBJ1-5; tentatively, D is TRBD1 (6 bases). CDR3 size: 16 residues. From germline, CDR1 is MRHNA and CDR2 SNTAGT. V lost 3 bases, J lost 0 bases, and 12 bases lay in between. CDR3: CASSEQGGDSNQPQHF. CDR3 DNA: TGTGCCAGCAGTGAACAGGGAGGGGATAGCAATCAGCCCCAGCATTTT.

This clone was observed a single time. The genes are TRBV10-3 and TRBJ1-1, with 7 bases aligning to TRBD1. Germline trimming cut 5 bases from V and 1 base from J; bases unmatched to any gene: 4. CDR1 and CDR2 (germline): ENHRY, SYGVKD. CDR3 length equals 14 residues. CDR3 region: CAISKRTGNTEAFF. For the CDR3, the DNA is TGTGCCATCAGTAAGAGGACAGGGAACACTGAAGCTTTCTTT.

V gene TRBV9 combines with J gene TRBJ2-6, with D possibly matching TRBD1 (5 bases). This CDR3 has 14 amino acids. Germline V gives CDR1 SGDLS, CDR2 YYNGEE. The V and J ends lost 3 bases and 1 base respectively, with 5 bases between them. CDR3 amino acids: CASSAGSGANVLTF. The CDR3 DNA reads TGTGCCAGCAGCGCAGGGTCTGGGGCCAACGTCCTGACTTTC.

This clone was recorded once. The V call is TRBV4-1, the J call TRBJ2-2, with 10 bases aligning to TRBD2. J lost 6 bases, V lost 4 bases, and 5 bases had no gene match. Germline-derived CDR1 and CDR2 are MGHRA and YSYEKL. The CDR3 spans 15 residues. DNA for the CDR3: TGCGCCAGCAGCCCGGGACTAGCGTCGGCCGGGGAGCTGTTTTTT. This translates into CASSPGLASAGELFF.

The rearrangement links TRBV21-1 to TRBJ2-1; no check of the table's D call, TRBD2, against the DNA was made. TRBV21-1 is deemed a pseudogene. The CDR3 loop spans 14 amino acids. CDR3 sequence reads: CASSTKRDDNEQFF. DNA for the CDR3: TGTGCCAGCAGCACCAAGCGGGACGACAATGAGCAGTTCTTC.

V usage is TRBV19 and J usage is TRBJ2-3; 8 nucleotides line up with TRBD2. The CDR3 covers 14 residues. J gave up 4 bases and V 8 bases, and 8 bases lay outside the gene matches. CDR1 is LNHDA, CDR2 SQIVND, per germline (reference sequence). In nucleotides, the CDR3 is TGTGCCAGTCAGAGCGGGAGTTCTTCAGATACGCAGTATTTT. It translates to CASQSGSSSDTQYF.

The rearrangement joins TRBV14 to TRBJ1-1; 8 bases match TRBD1. CDR3 length: 15 residues. V was pared by 4 bases and J by 1 base, with 5 bases of the junction left unmatched. Germline V gene sequence: CDR1 SGHDN, CDR2 FVKESK. CDR3 sequence: CASSRRTGRNTEAFF. In DNA, the CDR3 is TGTGCCAGCAGCCGTAGGACAGGGAGGAACACTGAAGCTTTCTTT.

The genes are TRBV29-1 and TRBJ2-1, with D maybe TRBD1 (5 bases). The V and J ends lost 2 bases and 4 bases respectively, with 12 bases between them. The germline CDR1 and CDR2 sequences are SQVTM and ANQGSEA. The length of the CDR3 is 14 residues. The CDR3 region is CSVEKSGNYNEQFF. The CDR3 bases are TGCAGCGTTGAAAAGTCAGGGAATTACAATGAGCAGTTCTTC.

This clone was recorded only once. The chain carries TRBV6-5 and TRBJ2-2, with 7 bases matching TRBD2. The CDR3 is 13 residues long. V shed 6 bases and J 4 bases; nucleotides not matched to a gene: 2. CDR1 and CDR2 (germline): MNHEY, SVGAGI. CDR3 nucleotide sequence: TGTGCCAGCAGCTCGGGAGGCACCGGGGAGCTGTTTTTT. Translated: CASSSGGTGELFF.

The chain couples TRBV14 to TRBJ2-5; D is perhaps TRBD2 (6 bases). There are 15 residues in the CDR3. V lost 3 bases to trimming and J lost 7 bases, with 18 bases between them. The V gene's germline CDR1 is SGHDN and CDR2 FVKESK. The CDR3 here is CASSHDLGPGGTQYF. The CDR3 nucleotides are TGTGCCAGCAGCCATGACCTTGGCCCCGGGGGGACCCAGTACTTC.

The V call is TRBV18, the J call TRBJ1-1; 7 bases are shared with TRBD1. This CDR3 region has 13 residues. Germline CDR1 is KGHSH and CDR2 is LQKENI. The ends lost 5 bases at V and 3 bases at J; junction bases unmatched: 3. The CDR3 region has the DNA TGTGCCAGCTCAATCAGGGGGGACACTGAAGCTTTCTTT. Translation: CASSIRGDTEAFF.

The CDR3 DNA reads as TGTGCCTGCAGCCCGGGACAGGGGTTAAATGAGCAGTTCTTC. Protein product: CACSPGQGLNEQFF. This sequence joins TRBV30 and TRBJ2-1; TRBD1 aligns across 10 bases. Germline V gene data show CDR1 as GTSNPN and CDR2 as SVGIG (reference sequence). The CDR3 sequence is 14 residues long. With 6 bases clipped from V and 7 bases from J, the junction kept 9 bases outside the gene matches.

The chain has TRBV6-5 and TRBJ2-7; D is perhaps TRBD1 (6 bases). V lost 6 bases, J lost 2 bases, and 11 bases lay in between. This CDR3 is 13 amino acids long. The germline V gene has CDR1 MNHEY and CDR2 SVGAGI. In nucleotides, the CDR3 is TGTGCCAGCAGCCGACAGGATCCCTACGAGCAGTACTTC. It codes for CASSRQDPYEQYF.

V gene TRBV19 combines with J gene TRBJ2-2; 15 positions agree with TRBD2. This CDR3 is built from 17 residues. The germline gives CDR1 LNHDA, CDR2 SQIVND (reference sequence). J gave up 5 bases and V 11 bases, and 12 bases lay outside the gene matches. The CDR3 here is CAALLGLAGGWTGELFF. The CDR3 DNA reads TGTGCCGCGCTCCTGGGACTAGCGGGAGGATGGACCGGGGAGCTGTTTTTT.